Each of the 8 T cell receptor beta chains below was sequenced from the same sample in a study of post-analysis software for immune sequencing data (dated by TCRdb to the mid-2010s). Overall study outcomes, separate from this receptor: Four or five TRBV segments, including TRBV5-6, TRBV5-1 and TRBV20-1, were significantly more frequent in patients than controls.

The library was prepared using PCR. These reads were obtained on an Illumina HiSeq 2500. To reduce PCR and sequencing biases, unique molecular identifiers were built into the TCR beta cDNA libraries. TCRdb reran the public reads through fastp at Q25 and MiXCR, keeping productive beta chains. Rows are combined by CDR3 protein, so each entry shows the most common genes and DNA. The sample data list approximately 690,000 distinct CDR3 sequences, and approximately 60% of these were observed just once. The biggest ten clones account for roughly 12% of the sample. Their antigens are not known. Material for sequencing was blood. The receptors were sampled from a girl aged 2-10 years with multiple sclerosis.

The chain employs TRBV29-1 and TRBJ1-2; tentative D call: TRBD1 (5 bases). Germline loops: CDR1 SQVTM, CDR2 ANQGSEA. The V end lost 5 bases, the J end lost 1 base, and 14 bases lay between the germline ends. The CDR3 extends over 14 amino acids. The CDR3 nucleotides are TGCAGCGTTCCTCGGGACGGAATTAACTATGGCTACACCTTC. Translation gives CSVPRDGINYGYTF.

This clonotype was seen only a few times. The rearrangement links TRBV5-1 to TRBJ2-7, with 7 bases fitting TRBD1. This CDR3 has 14 residues. Trimming removed 2 bases from V and 4 bases from J; junction bases left unmatched: 6. Per the germline V gene, CDR1 is SGHRS and CDR2 is YFSETQ. The CDR3 DNA is TGCGCCAGCAGCTTACCTCAGGACAGGTACGAGCAGTACTTC. It translates to CASSLPQDRYEQYF. Full variable domain (outside the CDR3, taken from reference TRBV5-1 and TRBJ2-7): KAGVTQTPRYLIKTRGQQVTLSCSPISGHRSVSWYQQTPGQGLQFLFEYFSETQRNKGNFPGRFSGRQFSNSRSEMNVSTLELGDSALYLCASSLPQDRYEQYFGPGTRLTVT.

The chain carries TRBV20-1 and TRBJ2-1, with 7 nucleotides matching TRBD2. The V segment lost 6 bases and the J segment 5 bases; nucleotides outside the gene matches: 10. The CDR3 sequence is 14 residues long. Germline-derived CDR1 and CDR2 are DFQATT and SNEGSKA (reference sequence). The CDR3 DNA sequence: TGCAGTGCCATCCATAGCGGGTCTAACAATGAGCAGTTCTTC. Amino acid sequence: CSAIHSGSNNEQFF.

The rearrangement joins TRBV2 to TRBJ2-1; 8 positions match TRBD2. The CDR3 sequence is 15 residues long. J lost 4 bases, V lost 7 bases, and 9 bases had no gene match. The germline CDR1 and CDR2 sequences are SNHLY and FYNNEI. CDR3 bases: TGTGCCAGCACCGAGCGGGAGATGGATTACAATGAGCAGTTCTTC. This sequence encodes CASTEREMDYNEQFF.

The chain links TRBV1 to TRBJ1-5; TRBD1 reflects the table's D call only, with no check against the DNA. TRBV1 represents a pseudogene. The CDR3 has 16 amino acids. The CDR3 coding sequence is TGCACCAGCAGCCAAGATGAGGCAGGGAGAAACCAGCCCCAGCATTTT. Its translation: CTSSQDEAGRNQPQHF.

The chain has TRBV30 and TRBJ2-3; TRBD2 matches 9 bases. The trim removed 4 bases at V and 1 base at J, leaving 6 bases unmatched. CDR3 size: 15 residues. Per germline, CDR1 GTSNPN and CDR2 SVGIG (reference sequence). The CDR3 sequence: CAWNRERGGTDTQYF. In DNA, the CDR3 is TGTGCCTGGAACAGAGAGCGGGGGGGCACAGATACGCAGTATTTT.

The rearrangement links TRBV20-1 to TRBJ2-5; 9 bases are a match to TRBD2. This CDR3 region has 15 residues. The trim removed 5 bases at V and 1 base at J, leaving 8 bases unmatched. Germline-derived CDR1 and CDR2 are DFQATT and SNEGSKA (reference sequence). The CDR3 nucleotides are TGCAGTGCTCCCCACGCGGGGGGGTCCCAAGAGACCCAGTACTTC. Protein sequence: CSAPHAGGSQETQYF.

The rearrangement links TRBV5-1 to TRBJ2-3, with D maybe TRBD2 (5 bases). V lost 0 bases and J 2 bases, leaving 16 bases between the germline ends. CDR3 length: 17 residues. Germline V lookup: CDR1 SGHRS, CDR2 YFSETQ. As DNA, the CDR3 is TGCGCCAGCAGCTTGGCCGAGCGGATTTATATCACAGATACGCAGTATTTT. It encodes CASSLAERIYITDTQYF.